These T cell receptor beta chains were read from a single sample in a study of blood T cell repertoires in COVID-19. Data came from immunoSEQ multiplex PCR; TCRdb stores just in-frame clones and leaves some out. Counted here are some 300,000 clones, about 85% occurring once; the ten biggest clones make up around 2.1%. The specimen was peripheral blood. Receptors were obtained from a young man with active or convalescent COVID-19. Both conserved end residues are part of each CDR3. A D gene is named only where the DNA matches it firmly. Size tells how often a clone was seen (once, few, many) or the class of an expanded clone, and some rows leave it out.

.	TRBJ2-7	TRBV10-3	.	TGTGCCATCAGTGACCAGTACGAGCAGTACTTC	CAISDQYEQYF
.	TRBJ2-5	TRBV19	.	TGTGCCAGTAGATGGAAGGCGGCAGGGCAGACCCAGTACTTC	CASRWKAAGQTQYF
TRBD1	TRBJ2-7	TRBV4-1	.	TGCGCCAGCAGCCGAGGACAGGGGAAAGGCGAGCAGTACTTC	CASSRGQGKGEQYF
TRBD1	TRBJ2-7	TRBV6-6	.	TGTGCCAGCAGAATCGACAGGGTATCCTACGAGCAGTACTTC	CASRIDRVSYEQYF
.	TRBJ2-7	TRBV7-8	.	TGTGCCAGCAGCTTACGTTCGGCTAGCTCCTACGAGCAGTACTTC	CASSLRSASSYEQYF
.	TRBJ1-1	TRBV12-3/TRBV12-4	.	TGTGCCAGCAGTGGAGACAGTAACACTGAAGCTTTCTTT	CASSGDSNTEAFF
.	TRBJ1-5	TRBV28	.	TGTGCCAGCAGGGACCTACAGGGCAATCAGCCCCAGCATTTT	CASRDLQGNQPQHF
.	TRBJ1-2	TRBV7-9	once	TGTGCCAGCAGCTCTACAGACGCTAACTATGGCTACACCTTC	CASSSTDANYGYTF
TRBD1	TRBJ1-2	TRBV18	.	TGTGCCAGCTCACCGGGACAGGGGGGCTATGGCTACACCTTC	CASSPGQGGYGYTF
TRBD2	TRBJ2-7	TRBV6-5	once	TGTGCCAGCAGAAGGGTGACTAGCCGCGACGAGCAGTACTTC	CASRRVTSRDEQYF
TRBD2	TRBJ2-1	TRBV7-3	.	TGTGCCAGCAGCTTAGAGGGGGTAGCGGGAGGCCACAATGAGCAGTTCTTC	CASSLEGVAGGHNEQFF
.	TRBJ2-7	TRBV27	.	TGTGCCAGCAGCCCTGGACAGCTCTCCTACGAGCAGTACTTC	CASSPGQLSYEQYF
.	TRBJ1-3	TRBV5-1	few	TGCGCCAGCAGCCAGGGTTCAGGAAACACCATATATTTT	CASSQGSGNTIYF
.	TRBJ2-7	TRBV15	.	TGTGCCACCAGCAGAGATTTAGGGGGCGAGCAGTACTTC	CATSRDLGGEQYF
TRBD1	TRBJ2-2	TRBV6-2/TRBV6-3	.	TGTGCCAGCAGTAGGACAGGGAACACCGGGGAGCTGTTTTTT	CASSRTGNTGELFF
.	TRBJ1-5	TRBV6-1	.	TGTGCCAGCAGTGAGACAATTGTCAATCAGCCCCAGCATTTT	CASSETIVNQPQHF
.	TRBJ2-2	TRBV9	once	TGTGCCAGCAGCTCCCTGGTAGTTGCCGGGGAGCTGTTTTTT	CASSSLVVAGELFF
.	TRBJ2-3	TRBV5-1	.	TGCGCCAGCAGCGTTGGTATCCAGGGGTGGCAGTATTTT	CASSVGIQGWQYF
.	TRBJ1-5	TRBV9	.	TGTGCCAGCAGCGAAGGGGGAAGTGGCAATCAGCCCCAGCATTTT	CASSEGGSGNQPQHF
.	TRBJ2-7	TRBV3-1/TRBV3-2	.	TGTGCCAGCAGCCAAGGGCCGTACCACTACGAGCAGTACTTC	CASSQGPYHYEQYF
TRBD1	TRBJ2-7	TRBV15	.	TGTGCCACCAGCAGGGGGGACAGGTGGACCTACGAGCAGTACTTC	CATSRGDRWTYEQYF
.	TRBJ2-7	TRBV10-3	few	TGTGCCATCGAAGGGGGTAGGCAGCAAATTCCCTACGAGCAGTACTTC	CAIEGGRQQIPYEQYF
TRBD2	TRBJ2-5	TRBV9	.	TGTGCCAGCAGCGCTGAGCTAGCGGGGTCCTACCAAGAGACCCAGTACTTC	CASSAELAGSYQETQYF
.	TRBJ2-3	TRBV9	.	TGTGCCAGCAGCGCTCGGGTACGGGATACGCAGTATTTT	CASSARVRDTQYF
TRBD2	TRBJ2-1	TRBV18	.	TGTGCCAGCTCACCAGCGGGGGGGCGAAATGAGCAGTTCTTC	CASSPAGGRNEQFF
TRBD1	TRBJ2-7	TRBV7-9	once	TGTGCCAGCAGCTTCGAGACAGGGGGTGACTACGAGCAGTACTTC	CASSFETGGDYEQYF
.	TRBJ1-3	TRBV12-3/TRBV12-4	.	TGTGCCAGCAGTTTAGGGACAGGAAACACCATATATTTT	CASSLGTGNTIYF
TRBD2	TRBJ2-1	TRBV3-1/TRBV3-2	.	TGTGCCAGCAGCCTTCGGACTAGGAGGAACAATGAGCAGTTCTTC	CASSLRTRRNNEQFF
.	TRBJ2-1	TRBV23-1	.	TGCGCCAGCAGTCATTTAGGGGGAAATGAGCAGTTCTTC	CASSHLGGNEQFF
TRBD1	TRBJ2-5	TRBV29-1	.	TGCAGCACCGGAGGCAGGGGGCTGGTGACCCAGTACTTC	CSTGGRGLVTQYF
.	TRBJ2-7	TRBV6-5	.	TGTGCCAGCATCCGTAGCGGGGACAGCTCCTACGAGCAGTACTTC	CASIRSGDSSYEQYF
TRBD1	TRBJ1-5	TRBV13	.	TGTGCCAGCAGCCCTGACAGGGATCAGCCCCAGCATTTT	CASSPDRDQPQHF
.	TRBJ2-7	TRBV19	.	TGTGCCAGTAGTATGTGGAGAGGGAACGAGCAGTACTTC	CASSMWRGNEQYF
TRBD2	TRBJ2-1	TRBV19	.	TGTGCCAGTAGTAAGGGGCGGGGGAATGAGCAGTTCTTC	CASSKGRGNEQFF
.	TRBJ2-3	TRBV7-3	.	TGTGCCAGCAGCCCCCGACAGTCAGATACGCAGTATTTT	CASSPRQSDTQYF
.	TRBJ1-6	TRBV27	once	TGTGCCAGCAGTTTCACAGGGTCACCCCTCCACTTT	CASSFTGSPLHF
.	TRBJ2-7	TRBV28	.	TGTGCCAGCAGTTTACCGACAACCTACGAGCAGTACTTC	CASSLPTTYEQYF
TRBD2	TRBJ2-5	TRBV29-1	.	TGCAGCGCACCGGGACTAGCGGACCCGGGGGAGACCCAGTACTTC	CSAPGLADPGETQYF
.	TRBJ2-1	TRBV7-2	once	TGTGCCAGCAGCCCCAGGGTCGAGCAGTTCTTC	CASSPRVEQFF
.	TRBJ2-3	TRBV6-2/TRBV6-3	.	TGTGCCAGCAGTAACAACCGGGTTACGCAGTATTTT	CASSNNRVTQYF
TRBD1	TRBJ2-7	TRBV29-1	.	TGCAGCGCCTCGGGACAGGTCTCCTACGAGCAGTACTTC	CSASGQVSYEQYF
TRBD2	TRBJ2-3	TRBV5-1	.	TGCGCCACCTCACGGCTATCCAAAAGACTAGCGGGTACAGATACGCAGTATTTT	CATSRLSKRLAGTDTQYF
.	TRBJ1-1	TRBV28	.	TGTGCCCATCGGGGGTTTAGGGATCTGAACACTGAAGCTTTCTTT	CAHRGFRDLNTEAFF
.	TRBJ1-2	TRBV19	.	TGTGCCAGTAGTAGACTGGACAGCAACTATGGCTACACCTTC	CASSRLDSNYGYTF
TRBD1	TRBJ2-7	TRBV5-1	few	TGCGCCAGCAGCTTGACTGGACAGGGGCCCTCCTACGAGCAGTACTTC	CASSLTGQGPSYEQYF